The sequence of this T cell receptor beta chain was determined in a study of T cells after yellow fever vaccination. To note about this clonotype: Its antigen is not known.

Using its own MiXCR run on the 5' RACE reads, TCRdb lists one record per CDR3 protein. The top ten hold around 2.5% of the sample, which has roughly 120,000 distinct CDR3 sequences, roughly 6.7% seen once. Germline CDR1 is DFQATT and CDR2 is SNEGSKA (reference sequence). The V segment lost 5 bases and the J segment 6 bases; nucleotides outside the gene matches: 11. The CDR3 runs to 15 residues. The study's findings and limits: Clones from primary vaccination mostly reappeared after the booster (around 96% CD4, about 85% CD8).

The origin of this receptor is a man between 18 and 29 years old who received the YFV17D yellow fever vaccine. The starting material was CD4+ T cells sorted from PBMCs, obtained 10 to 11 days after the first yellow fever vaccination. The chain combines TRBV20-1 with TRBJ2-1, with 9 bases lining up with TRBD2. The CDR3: CSALWAGGVINEQFF. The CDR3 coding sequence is TGCAGTGCTTTATGGGCGGGGGGGGTTATCAATGAGCAGTTCTTC.